The 12 T cell receptor beta chains below were found in one sample sequenced in a study of shared clonotypes between healthy human individuals. Sequencing was performed with immunoSEQ multiplex PCR; in TCRdb, only in-frame clones are kept and a portion is missing. The sample includes roughly 680,000 clones, 55% to 80% of them seen just once. Sequences were obtained from memory CD4+ T cells sorted from blood. As for subset: CD45RA-negative fraction. Source of these receptors: a woman in her 30s in good health.

V is TRBV18 and J is TRBJ2-1, with D possibly TRBD1 on 6 matching bases. V dropped 2 bases and J dropped 7 bases, with 12 bases sitting between them. This CDR3 has 14 residues. Germline V gene lookup returns CDR1 KGHSH and CDR2 LQKENI. The CDR3 coding sequence is TGTGCCAGCTCACCAAGTACAGGGTGGAATGAGCAGTTCTTC. Translated, it gives CASSPSTGWNEQFF.

This chain joins TRBV4-2 and TRBJ2-1; 8 nucleotides match TRBD2. The CDR3 totals 16 residues. The trim removed 0 bases at V and 5 bases at J, leaving 6 bases unmatched. CDR1 is LGHNA and CDR2 is YNFKEQ in the germline V gene. The chain's CDR3 is CASSQEAFSGDNEQFF. The CDR3 DNA reads as TGTGCCAGCAGCCAAGAAGCCTTTAGCGGGGACAATGAGCAGTTCTTC.

The sample holds many counts of this clone. V and J are TRBV5-1 and TRBJ1-2; D possibly corresponds to TRBD1 (5 bases). Germline V lookup: CDR1 SGHRS, CDR2 YFSETQ. The CDR3 has 13 residues. The ends were cut back, 3 bases at V and 4 bases at J, with 10 bases in the middle. The CDR3: CASSWGRVYGYTF. CDR3 DNA: TGCGCCAGCAGCTGGGGACGTGTCTATGGCTACACCTTC. Variable domain in full (rest from reference TRBV5-1 and TRBJ1-2): KAGVTQTPRYLIKTRGQQVTLSCSPISGHRSVSWYQQTPGQGLQFLFEYFSETQRNKGNFPGRFSGRQFSNSRSEMNVSTLELGDSALYLCASSWGRVYGYTFGSGTRLTVV.

The V and J genes are TRBV5-1 and TRBJ2-2; a possible D gene is TRBD2 (5 bases). Germline lookup yields CDR1 SGHRS and CDR2 YFSETQ. CDR3 size: 15 residues. The V end was cut by 4 bases, the J end by 4 bases, with 14 bases between. Here the CDR3 reads CASSVATPGTGELFF. The CDR3 DNA is TGCGCCAGCAGCGTAGCGACCCCAGGCACCGGGGAGCTGTTTTTT.

The chain combines TRBV7-2 with TRBJ2-7; 9 nucleotides align to TRBD1. The CDR3 length is 14 residues. Germline V CDR1 and CDR2: SGHTA, FQGNSA. V dropped 5 bases and J dropped 3; count of bases not matched to a gene: 5. The CDR3 loop reads CASSMGQGRYEQYF. The CDR3 DNA sequence: TGTGCCAGCAGCATGGGACAGGGCCGCTACGAGCAGTACTTC.

V gene TRBV13 combines with J gene TRBJ1-1; the D is unclear. Trimming cost V 3 bases and J 4 bases, with 9 bases left between them. The CDR3 runs to 13 residues. CDR1 is PRHDT and CDR2 is FYEKMQ in the germline V gene (reference sequence). The CDR3 DNA is TGTGCCAGCAGCTTCGGAGGGCTCACTGAAGCTTTCTTT. It codes for CASSFGGLTEAFF.

This clone was observed a handful of times. The V and J genes are TRBV19 and TRBJ1-5; D uncertain. Germline lookup yields CDR1 LNHDA and CDR2 SQIVND (reference sequence). The CDR3 spans 13 residues. Trimming cost V 5 bases and J 7 bases, with 12 bases left between them. The DNA of the CDR3 is TGTGCCAGTAGTCCCGGGGTGAGCCAGCCCCAGCATTTT. Residues: CASSPGVSQPQHF.

About this clone: In the same sample, other DNA sequences code for this CDR3. This sequence joins TRBV18 and TRBJ1-5; D is ambiguous. Trimming stripped 2 bases from V and 0 bases from J, with 8 bases between. Germline loops: CDR1 KGHSH, CDR2 LQKENI. CDR3 length equals 15 residues. The DNA for the CDR3 is TGTGCCAGCTCACCAGGGCAACATAGCAATCAGCCCCAGCATTTT. This translates into CASSPGQHSNQPQHF. Filled out from reference TRBV18 and TRBJ1-5, the complete variable domain reads NAGVMQNPRHLVRRRGQEARLRCSPMKGHSHVYWYRQLPEEGLKFMVYLQKENIIDESGMPKERFSAEFPKEGPSILRIQQVVRGDSAAYFCASSPGQHSNQPQHFGDGTRLSIL.

The V call is TRBV7-9, the J call TRBJ2-2; TRBD2 aligns across 10 bases. Germline V CDR1 and CDR2: SEHNR, FQNEAQ (reference sequence). CDR3 length equals 17 residues. V dropped 3 bases and J dropped 2; count of bases not matched to a gene: 6. Here the CDR3 reads CASSFVGLAVNTGELFF. In nucleotides, the CDR3 is TGTGCCAGCAGCTTTGTCGGACTAGCGGTAAACACCGGGGAGCTGTTTTTT.

CDR3 DNA sequence: TGTGCCAGCAACGGCGATAATTCACCCCTCCACTTT. It translates to CASNGDNSPLHF. The chain combines TRBV2 with TRBJ1-6; D gene ambiguous. V lost 7 bases and J 5 bases, leaving 6 bases between the germline ends. Germline assignment: CDR1 SNHLY and CDR2 FYNNEI. The CDR3 consists of 12 residues.

The genes are TRBV6-6 and TRBJ2-1; 7 nucleotides agree with TRBD2. The germline CDR1 and CDR2 sequences are MNHNY and SVGAGI (reference sequence). V trimming: 1 base; J trimming: 7 bases; junction bases outside the gene matches: 10. This CDR3 is 16 amino acids long. For the CDR3, the DNA is TGTGCCAGCAGTTACTTTAGGCGGGAGAAGAGGAATGAGCAGTTCTTC. Its protein is CASSYFRREKRNEQFF.

This rearrangement joins TRBV4-1 to TRBJ1-4, with 8 bases lining up with TRBD1. The trim removed 1 base at V and 6 bases at J, leaving 7 bases unmatched. In germline, CDR1 is MGHRA, CDR2 YSYEKL. CDR3 length equals 16 residues. The CDR3 nucleotides are TGCGCCAGCAGCCAAGCCCCGGACAGGGTATATGAAAAACTGTTTTTT. It encodes CASSQAPDRVYEKLFF.